This entry is about one T cell receptor (beta chain). This specimen belongs to a study of blood T cell repertoires in COVID-19. About the research overall: Samples taken during acute and convalescent COVID-19 were collected in the United States, Italy and Spain. The cDNA or gDNA used as material had been derived from T cells, B-cell-depleted T cells, or PBMCs.

CDR3 length: 16 amino acids. The germline V and J ends were trimmed by 4 bases and 6 bases, with 22 bases remaining between them. Germline V gene lookup returns CDR1 SGDLS and CDR2 YYNGEE. As handled by the study authors: The assay estimated nucleated cells by amplifying reference gene primers. Clones were sequenced by immunoSEQ multiplex PCR, and TCRdb holds only the in-frame ones, with some missing. That table supplies the V and J calls and clone size; D and trimming were determined from the DNA. The sample yields 60,000 to 70,000 clones, 86% seen once. J is TRBJ1-1 and V is TRBV9; no firm D call. The source is a woman aged 55-69 years with acute or convalescent COVID-19. What was sequenced was peripheral blood. CDR3 sequence: CASSLTPQEGRSEAFF. The CDR3 nucleotides read TGTGCCAGCAGCCTTACACCCCAGGAGGGCCGATCTGAAGCTTTCTTT.